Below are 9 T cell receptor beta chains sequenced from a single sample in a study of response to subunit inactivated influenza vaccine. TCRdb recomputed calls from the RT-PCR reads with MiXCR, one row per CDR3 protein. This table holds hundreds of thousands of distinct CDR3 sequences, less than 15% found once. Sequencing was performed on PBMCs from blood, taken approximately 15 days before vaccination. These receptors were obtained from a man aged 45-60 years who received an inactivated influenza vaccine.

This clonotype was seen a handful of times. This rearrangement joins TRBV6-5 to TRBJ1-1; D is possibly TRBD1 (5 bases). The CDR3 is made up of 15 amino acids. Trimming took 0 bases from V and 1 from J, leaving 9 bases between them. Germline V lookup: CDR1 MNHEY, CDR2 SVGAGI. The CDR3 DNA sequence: TGTGCCAGCAGTTACTCTGGGGGTTCGAACACTGAAGCTTTCTTT. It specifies CASSYSGGSNTEAFF.

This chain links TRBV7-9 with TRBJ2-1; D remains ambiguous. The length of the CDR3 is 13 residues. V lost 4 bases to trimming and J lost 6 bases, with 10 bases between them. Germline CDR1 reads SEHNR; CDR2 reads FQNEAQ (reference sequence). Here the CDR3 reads CASSSGIGNEQFF. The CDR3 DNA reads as TGTGCCAGCAGCTCCGGAATAGGCAATGAGCAGTTCTTC.

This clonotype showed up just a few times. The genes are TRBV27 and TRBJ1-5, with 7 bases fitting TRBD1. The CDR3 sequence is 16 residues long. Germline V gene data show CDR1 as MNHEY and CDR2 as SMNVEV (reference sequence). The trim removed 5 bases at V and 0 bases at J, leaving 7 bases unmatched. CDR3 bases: TGTGCCAGCAGTCCGATCCAGGGGGGTAGCAATCAGCCCCAGCATTTT. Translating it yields CASSPIQGGSNQPQHF.

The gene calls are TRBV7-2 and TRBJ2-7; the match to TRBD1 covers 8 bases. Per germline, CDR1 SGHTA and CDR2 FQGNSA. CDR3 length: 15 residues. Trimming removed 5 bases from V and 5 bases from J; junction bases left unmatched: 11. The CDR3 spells CASSPTWTGLHEQYF. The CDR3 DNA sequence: TGTGCCAGCAGCCCCACCTGGACAGGGCTCCACGAGCAGTACTTC. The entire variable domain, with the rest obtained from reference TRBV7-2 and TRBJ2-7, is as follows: GAGVSQSPSNKVTEKGKDVELRCDPISGHTALYWYRQSLGQGLEFLIYFQGNSAPDKSGLPSDRFSAERTGGSVSTLTIQRTQQEDSAVYLCASSPTWTGLHEQYFGPGTRLTVT.

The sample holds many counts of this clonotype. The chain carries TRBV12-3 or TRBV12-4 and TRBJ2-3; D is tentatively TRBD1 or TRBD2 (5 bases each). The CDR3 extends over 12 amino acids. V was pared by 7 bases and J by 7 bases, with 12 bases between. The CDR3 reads CASTSGTHTQYF. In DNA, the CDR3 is TGTGCCAGCACCTCCGGGACCCATACGCAGTATTTT.

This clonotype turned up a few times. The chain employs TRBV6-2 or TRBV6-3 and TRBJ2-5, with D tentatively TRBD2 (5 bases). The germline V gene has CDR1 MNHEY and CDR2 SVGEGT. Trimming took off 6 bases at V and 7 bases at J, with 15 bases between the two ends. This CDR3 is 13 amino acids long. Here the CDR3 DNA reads TGTGCCAGCAGCGACCTTGCGAGGGTGACCCAGTACTTC. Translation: CASSDLARVTQYF.

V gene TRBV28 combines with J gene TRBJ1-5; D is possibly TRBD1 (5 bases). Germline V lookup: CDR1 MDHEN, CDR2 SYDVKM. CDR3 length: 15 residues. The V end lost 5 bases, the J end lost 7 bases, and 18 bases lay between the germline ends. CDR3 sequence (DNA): TGTGCCAGCAGTGCTCAGGGCCGCTTTGGGCAGCCCCAGCATTTT. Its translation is CASSAQGRFGQPQHF.

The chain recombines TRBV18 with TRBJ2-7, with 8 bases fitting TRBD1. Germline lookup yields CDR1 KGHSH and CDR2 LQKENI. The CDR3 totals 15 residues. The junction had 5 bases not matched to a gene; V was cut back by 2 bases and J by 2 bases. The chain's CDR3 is CASSPGTGKTYEQYF. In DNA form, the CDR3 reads TGTGCCAGCTCACCAGGGACAGGAAAGACCTACGAGCAGTACTTC. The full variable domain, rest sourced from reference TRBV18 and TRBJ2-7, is NAGVMQNPRHLVRRRGQEARLRCSPMKGHSHVYWYRQLPEEGLKFMVYLQKENIIDESGMPKERFSAEFPKEGPSILRIQQVVRGDSAAYFCASSPGTGKTYEQYFGPGTRLTVT.

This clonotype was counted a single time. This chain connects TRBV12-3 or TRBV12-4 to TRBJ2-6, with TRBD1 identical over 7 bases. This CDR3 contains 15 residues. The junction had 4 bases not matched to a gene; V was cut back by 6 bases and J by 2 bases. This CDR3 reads CASRLQGTGANVLTF. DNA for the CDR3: TGTGCCAGCAGATTACAGGGGACTGGGGCCAACGTCCTGACTTTC.